The clone carrying this TCR beta chain was counted at least ten times. What it recognizes is unknown. The data were obtained in a study of regulatory T cells in long-lasting Graves disease. Overall study results and limits: Sharing of public clonotypes was greater in persistent patients (around 2,500) than in new patients (around 890).

The authors built TCR beta libraries using iRepertoire HTBI primers and Arm-PCR of CDR3 regions. In the original analysis: Across the samples, identification revealed fewer than 75 TRBV and 11 to 15 TRBJ segments. MiXCR was run by TCRdb on the multiplex PCR reads, yielding one entry per CDR3 protein. For this entry, the V and J calls and clone size follow TCRdb and not the study's own pipeline. The sample carries some 330,000 distinct CDR3 sequences, around 11% recorded once. The CDR3 runs 15 residues. Trimming removed 4 bases from V and 8 bases from J; junction bases left unmatched: 11. Described time point: newly diagnosed GD, antithyroid drugs for less than 3 months. RNA isolated from PBMCs was used to make the TCR library. The data also belong to a second study, concerning T cells in Graves' hyperthyroidism and ophthalmopathy.

The TCR originated in a woman aged 18-29 years with Graves disease. The sample in question was peripheral blood mononuclear cells (PBMCs), obtained at new diagnosis, from a patient treated with antithyroid drugs. The chain links TRBV12-3 or TRBV12-4 to TRBJ2-1; the match to TRBD2 covers 7 bases. The CDR3 coding sequence is TGTGCCAGCAGTTCTAGCGGAATAACCTATTATGAGCAGTTCTTC. Amino acids: CASSSSGITYYEQFF.